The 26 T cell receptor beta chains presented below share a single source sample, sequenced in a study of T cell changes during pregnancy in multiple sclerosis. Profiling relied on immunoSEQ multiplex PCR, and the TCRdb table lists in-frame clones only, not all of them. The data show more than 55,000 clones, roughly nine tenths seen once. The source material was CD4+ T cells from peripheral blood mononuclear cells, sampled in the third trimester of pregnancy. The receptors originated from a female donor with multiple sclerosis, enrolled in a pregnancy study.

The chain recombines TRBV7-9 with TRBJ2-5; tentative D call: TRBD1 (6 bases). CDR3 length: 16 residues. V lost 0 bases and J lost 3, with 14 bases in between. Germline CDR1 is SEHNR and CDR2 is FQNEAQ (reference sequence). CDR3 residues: CASSLAPYQGKETQYF. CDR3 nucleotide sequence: TGTGCCAGCAGCTTAGCGCCTTATCAGGGGAAAGAGACCCAGTACTTC.

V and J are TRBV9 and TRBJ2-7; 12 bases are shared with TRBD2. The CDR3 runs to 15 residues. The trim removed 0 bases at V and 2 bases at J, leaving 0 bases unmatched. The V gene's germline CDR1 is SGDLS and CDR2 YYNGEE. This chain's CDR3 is CASSVASGGAYEQYF. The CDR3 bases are TGTGCCAGCAGCGTAGCTAGCGGGGGGGCCTACGAGCAGTACTTC.

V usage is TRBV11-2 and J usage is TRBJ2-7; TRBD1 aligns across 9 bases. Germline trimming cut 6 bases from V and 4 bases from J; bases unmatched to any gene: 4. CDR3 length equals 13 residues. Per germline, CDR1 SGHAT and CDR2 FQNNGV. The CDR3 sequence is CASRDRGGYEQYF. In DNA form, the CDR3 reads TGTGCCAGCAGGGACAGGGGAGGGTACGAGCAGTACTTC. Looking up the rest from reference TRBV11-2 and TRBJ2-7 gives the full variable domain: EAGVAQSPRYKIIEKRQSVAFWCNPISGHATLYWYQQILGQGPKLLIQFQNNGVVDDSQLPKDRFSAERLKGVDSTLKIQPAKLEDSAVYLCASRDRGGYEQYFGPGTRLTVT.

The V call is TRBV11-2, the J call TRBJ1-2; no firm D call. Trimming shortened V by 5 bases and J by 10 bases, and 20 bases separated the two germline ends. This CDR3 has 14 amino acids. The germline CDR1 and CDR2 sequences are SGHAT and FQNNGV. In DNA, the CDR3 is TGTGCCAGCAGCACCTCTGGTGGGTTGGGAGCCTACACCTTC. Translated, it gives CASSTSGGLGAYTF.

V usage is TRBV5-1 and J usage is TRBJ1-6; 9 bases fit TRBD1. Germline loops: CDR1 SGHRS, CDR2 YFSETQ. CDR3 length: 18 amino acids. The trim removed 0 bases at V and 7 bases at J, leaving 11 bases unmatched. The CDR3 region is CASSLGFTGTGRNSPLHF. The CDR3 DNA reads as TGCGCCAGCAGCTTGGGGTTTACAGGGACAGGGAGGAATTCACCCCTCCACTTT. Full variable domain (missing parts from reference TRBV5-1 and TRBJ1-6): KAGVTQTPRYLIKTRGQQVTLSCSPISGHRSVSWYQQTPGQGLQFLFEYFSETQRNKGNFPGRFSGRQFSNSRSEMNVSTLELGDSALYLCASSLGFTGTGRNSPLHFGNGTRLTVT.

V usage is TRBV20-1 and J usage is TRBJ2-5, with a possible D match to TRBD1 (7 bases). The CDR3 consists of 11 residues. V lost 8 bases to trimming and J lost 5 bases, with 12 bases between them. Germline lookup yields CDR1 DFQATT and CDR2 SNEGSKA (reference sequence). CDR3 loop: CSRRGAETQYF. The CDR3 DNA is TGCAGTCGCAGGGGGGCGGAGACCCAGTACTTC.

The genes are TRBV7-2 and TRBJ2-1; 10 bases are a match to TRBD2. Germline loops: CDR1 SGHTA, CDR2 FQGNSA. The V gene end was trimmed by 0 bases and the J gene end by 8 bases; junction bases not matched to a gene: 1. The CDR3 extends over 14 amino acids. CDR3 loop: CASSLALAGDEQFF. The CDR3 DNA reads TGTGCCAGCAGCTTAGCCCTAGCGGGGGATGAGCAGTTCTTC.

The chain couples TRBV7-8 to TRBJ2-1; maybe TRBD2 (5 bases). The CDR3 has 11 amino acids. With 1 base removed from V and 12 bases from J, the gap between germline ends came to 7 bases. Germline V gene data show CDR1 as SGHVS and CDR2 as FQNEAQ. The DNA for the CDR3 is TGTGCCAGCAGCTTAGGGACTCGGCAGTTCTTC. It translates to CASSLGTRQFF. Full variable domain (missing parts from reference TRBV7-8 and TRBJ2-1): GAGVSQSPRYKVAKRGQDVALRCDPISGHVSLFWYQQALGQGPEFLTYFQNEAQLDKSGLPSDRFFAERPEGSVSTLKIQRTQQEDSAVYLCASSLGTRQFFGPGTRLTVL.

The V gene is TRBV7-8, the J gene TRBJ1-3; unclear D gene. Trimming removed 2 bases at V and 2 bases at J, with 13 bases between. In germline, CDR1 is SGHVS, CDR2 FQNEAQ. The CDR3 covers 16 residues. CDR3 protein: CASSLFSAQPGNTIYF. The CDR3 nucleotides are TGTGCCAGCAGCTTATTCTCCGCACAACCTGGAAACACCATATATTTT.

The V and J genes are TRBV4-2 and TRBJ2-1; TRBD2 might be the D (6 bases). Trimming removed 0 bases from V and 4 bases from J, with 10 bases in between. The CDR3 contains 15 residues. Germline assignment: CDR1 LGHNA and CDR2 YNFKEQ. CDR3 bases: TGTGCCAGCAGCCAAGATAGGCTAGCGTACAATGAGCAGTTCTTC. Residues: CASSQDRLAYNEQFF.

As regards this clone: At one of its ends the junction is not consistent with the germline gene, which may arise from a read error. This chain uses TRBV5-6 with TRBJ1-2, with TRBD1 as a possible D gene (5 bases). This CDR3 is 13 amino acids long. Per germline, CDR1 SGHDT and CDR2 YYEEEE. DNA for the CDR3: TGTGCCAGCACTCTGGGGGGGTTCTATGGCTACATCTTC. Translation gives CASTLGGFYGYIF.

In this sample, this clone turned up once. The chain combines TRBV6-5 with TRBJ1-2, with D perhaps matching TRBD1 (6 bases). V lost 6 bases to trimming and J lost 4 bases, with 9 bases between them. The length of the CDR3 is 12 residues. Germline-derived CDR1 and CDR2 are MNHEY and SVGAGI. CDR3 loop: CASRQGPYGYTF. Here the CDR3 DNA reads TGTGCCAGCAGACAGGGCCCCTATGGCTACACCTTC.

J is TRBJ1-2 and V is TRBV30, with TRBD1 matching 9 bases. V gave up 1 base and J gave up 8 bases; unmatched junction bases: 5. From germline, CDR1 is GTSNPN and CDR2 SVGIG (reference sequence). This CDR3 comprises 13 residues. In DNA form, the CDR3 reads TGTGCCTGGAGTGGCCAACAGGGGGCAGGCTACACCTTC. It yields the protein CAWSGQQGAGYTF.

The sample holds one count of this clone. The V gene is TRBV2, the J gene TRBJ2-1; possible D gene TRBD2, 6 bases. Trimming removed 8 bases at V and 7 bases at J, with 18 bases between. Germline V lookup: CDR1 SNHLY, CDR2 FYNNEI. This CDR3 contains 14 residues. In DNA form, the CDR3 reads TGTGCCAGCGATGGCTGGGACTCTACTAATGAGCAGTTCTTC. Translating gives CASDGWDSTNEQFF.

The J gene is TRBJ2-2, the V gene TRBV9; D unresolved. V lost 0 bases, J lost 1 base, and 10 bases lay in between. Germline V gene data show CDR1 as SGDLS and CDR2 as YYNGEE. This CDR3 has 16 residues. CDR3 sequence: CASSVGAIGNTGELFF. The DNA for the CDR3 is TGTGCCAGCAGCGTAGGGGCGATCGGGAACACCGGGGAGCTGTTTTTT.

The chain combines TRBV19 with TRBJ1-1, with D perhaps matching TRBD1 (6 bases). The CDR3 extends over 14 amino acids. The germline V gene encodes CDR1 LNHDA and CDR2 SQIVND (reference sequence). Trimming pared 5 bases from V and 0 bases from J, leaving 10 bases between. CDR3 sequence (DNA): TGTGCCAGTAGTCTCAGGGGCGTGAACACTGAAGCTTTCTTT. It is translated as CASSLRGVNTEAFF.

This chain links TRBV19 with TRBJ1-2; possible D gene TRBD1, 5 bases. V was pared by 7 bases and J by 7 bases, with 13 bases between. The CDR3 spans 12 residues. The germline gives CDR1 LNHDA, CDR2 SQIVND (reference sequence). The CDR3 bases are TGTGCCAGTACCCCCCGGGGGTCTGGCTACACCTTC. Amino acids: CASTPRGSGYTF.

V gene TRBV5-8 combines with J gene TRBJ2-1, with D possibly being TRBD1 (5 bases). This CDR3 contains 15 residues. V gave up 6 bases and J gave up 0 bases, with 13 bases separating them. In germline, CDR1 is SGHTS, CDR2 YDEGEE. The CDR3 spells CASTLGVTSYNEQFF. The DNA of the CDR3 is TGTGCCAGCACCCTAGGGGTTACCTCCTACAATGAGCAGTTCTTC.

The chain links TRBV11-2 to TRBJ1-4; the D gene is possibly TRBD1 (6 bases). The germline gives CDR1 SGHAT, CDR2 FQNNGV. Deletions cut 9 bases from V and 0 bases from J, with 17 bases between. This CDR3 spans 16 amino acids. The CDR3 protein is CASSSTGHATNEKLFF. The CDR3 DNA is TGTGCCAGTTCCTCGACAGGACATGCAACTAATGAAAAACTGTTTTTT.

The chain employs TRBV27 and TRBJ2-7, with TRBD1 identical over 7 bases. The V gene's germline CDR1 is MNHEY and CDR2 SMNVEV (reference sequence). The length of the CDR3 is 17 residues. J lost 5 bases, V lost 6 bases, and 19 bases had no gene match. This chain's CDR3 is CASSPTDRTDSSHEQYF. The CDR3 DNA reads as TGTGCCAGCAGCCCGACGGACAGGACCGATTCCAGCCACGAGCAGTACTTC.

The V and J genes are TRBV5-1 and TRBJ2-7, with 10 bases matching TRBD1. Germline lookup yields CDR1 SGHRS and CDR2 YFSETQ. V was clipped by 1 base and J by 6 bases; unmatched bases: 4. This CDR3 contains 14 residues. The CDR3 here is CASSLTGTGVEQYF. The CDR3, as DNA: TGCGCCAGCAGCTTGACCGGGACAGGGGTCGAGCAGTACTTC.

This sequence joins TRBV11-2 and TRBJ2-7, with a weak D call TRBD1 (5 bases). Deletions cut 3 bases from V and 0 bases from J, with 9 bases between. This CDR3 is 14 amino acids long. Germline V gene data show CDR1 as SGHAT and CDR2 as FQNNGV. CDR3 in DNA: TGTGCCAGCAGCTTCGAAGGGGACTCCTACGAGCAGTACTTC. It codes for CASSFEGDSYEQYF.

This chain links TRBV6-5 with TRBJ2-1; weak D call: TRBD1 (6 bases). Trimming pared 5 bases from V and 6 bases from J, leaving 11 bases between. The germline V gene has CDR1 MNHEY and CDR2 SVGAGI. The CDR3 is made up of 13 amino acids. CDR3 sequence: CASSKQGSNEQFF. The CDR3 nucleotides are TGTGCCAGCAGTAAACAGGGCTCCAATGAGCAGTTCTTC.

This chain's CDR3 is CASSPGDQETQYF. The CDR3 region has the DNA TGTGCCAGCTCACCCGGGGACCAAGAGACCCAGTACTTC. The gene calls are TRBV18 and TRBJ2-5, with D possibly matching TRBD2 (5 bases). V dropped 3 bases and J dropped 0 bases, with 5 bases sitting between them. CDR3 length: 13 residues. Germline assignment: CDR1 KGHSH and CDR2 LQKENI.

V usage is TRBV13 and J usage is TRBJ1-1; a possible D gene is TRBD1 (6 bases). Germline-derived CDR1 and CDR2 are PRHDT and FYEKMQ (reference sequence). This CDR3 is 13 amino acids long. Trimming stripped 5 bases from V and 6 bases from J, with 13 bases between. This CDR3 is CASSVDRSPEAFF. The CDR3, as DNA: TGTGCCAGCAGCGTAGACAGGAGTCCTGAAGCTTTCTTT.

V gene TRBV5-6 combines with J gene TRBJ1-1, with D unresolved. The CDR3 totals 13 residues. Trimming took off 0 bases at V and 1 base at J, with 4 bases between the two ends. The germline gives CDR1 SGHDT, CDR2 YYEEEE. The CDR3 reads CASSLAGNTEAFF. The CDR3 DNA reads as TGTGCCAGCAGCTTGGCCGGGAACACTGAAGCTTTCTTT.